These T cell receptor beta chains were read from a single sample in a study of long-term antiretroviral therapy in people with HIV. Using immunoSEQ multiplex PCR, the repertoire was profiled, and TCRdb retains in-frame clones only, with some absent. The sample contains some 20,000 clones, 76% of which appear only once. The sequencing here drew on unsorted PBMCs, taken 0.5 years before starting antiretroviral therapy. The receptors derive from a man in his late teens or twenties with HIV. Both conserved end residues are part of each CDR3. A D gene is named only where the DNA matches it firmly. The size field is filled for only some rows; it gives once, few, many or a size class.

>.|.|TRBJ2-7|14|TRBV7-9
CASSSTTIGYEQYF
TGTGCCAGCAGCTCCACCACTATAGGCTACGAGCAGTACTTC
>TRBD2|.|TRBJ2-7|15|TRBV7-6
CASSLIGTSSSEQYF
TGTGCCAGCAGCTTAATTGGGACTAGTTCTTCCGAGCAGTACTTC
>.|.|TRBJ2-7|13|TRBV14
CASSLGTSVGQYF
TGTGCCAGCAGCCTAGGGACTTCCGTAGGGCAGTACTTC
>TRBD2|.|TRBJ2-3|16|TRBV28
CASSLLSGTSGRSEYF
TGTGCCAGCAGTCTCCTGTCCGGGACTAGCGGGAGGAGTGAGTATTTT
>.|.|TRBJ2-7|14|TRBV7-2
CASSLGRNPYEQYF
TGTGCCAGCAGCTTAGGACGGAATCCCTACGAGCAGTACTTC
>.|.|TRBJ2-3|16|TRBV19
CASSIDRGDSTDTQYF
TGTGCCAGTAGTATAGATCGAGGCGATAGCACAGATACGCAGTATTTT
>TRBD1|.|TRBJ1-5|15|TRBV28
CASSPRRGPNQPQHF
TGTGCCAGCAGTCCCCGCAGGGGGCCCAATCAGCCCCAGCATTTT
>.|.|TRBJ2-7|14|TRBV19
CASSTLHPYYEQYF
TGTGCCAGTAGCACCCTTCACCCTTACTACGAGCAGTACTTC
>.|.|TRBJ1-2|18|TRBV5-8
CASSLKRRIGRINYGYTF
TGTGCCAGCAGCTTGAAACGTCGAATAGGCAGAATAAACTATGGCTACACCTTC
>TRBD2|.|TRBJ2-1|16|TRBV5-1
CASSPRLAGGYNEQFF
TGCGCCAGCAGCCCTCGCTTAGCGGGGGGTTACAATGAGCAGTTCTTC
>TRBD1|.|TRBJ2-7|13|TRBV12-5
CASAWGQVNEQYF
TGTGCTAGTGCCTGGGGACAGGTGAACGAGCAGTACTTC
>.|few|TRBJ2-7|16|TRBV4-3
CASSQDFTGPSYEQYF
TGCGCCAGCAGCCAAGATTTTACAGGCCCCAGCTACGAGCAGTACTTC
>.|few|TRBJ2-7|14|TRBV19
CASSILGSSYEQYF
TGTGCCAGTAGTATTCTGGGTAGCTCCTACGAGCAGTACTTC
>TRBD2|.|TRBJ2-7|15|TRBV29-1
CSVNGVREGPNEQYF
TGCAGCGTTAATGGCGTGCGGGAGGGCCCGAACGAGCAGTACTTC
>.|.|TRBJ2-3|15|TRBV25-1
CASSEYLGSTDTQYF
TGTGCCAGCAGTGAATATCTGGGGAGCACAGATACGCAGTATTTT
>.|.|TRBJ1-5|15|TRBV6-1
CATDTPTQSNQPQHF
TGTGCCACCGACACCCCCACACAGAGCAATCAGCCCCAGCATTTT
>.|few|TRBJ1-1|12|TRBV5-3
CARSLAGTEAFF
TGTGCCAGAAGCTTGGCGGGCACTGAAGCTTTCTTT
>.|.|TRBJ1-2|15|TRBV28
CASSYPGGGDYGYTF
TGTGCCAGCAGTTACCCGGGGGGGGGAGACTATGGCTACACCTTC
>.|.|TRBJ2-7|15|TRBV4-3
CASSRGDSPAYEQYF
TGCGCCAGCAGCCGGGGGGATAGTCCTGCCTACGAGCAGTACTTC
>.|.|TRBJ2-7|17|TRBV7-9
CASSPPLAALYVGEQYF
TGTGCCAGCAGCCCTCCCCTAGCAGCCTTATATGTGGGCGAGCAGTACTTC
>.|.|TRBJ2-3|16|TRBV9
CASSVGVGTRVDTQYF
TGTGCCAGCAGCGTAGGAGTTGGGACCCGAGTGGATACGCAGTATTTT
>TRBD1|few|TRBJ1-1|18|TRBV7-6
CASSLPRTGGEMNTEAFF
TGTGCCAGCAGCCTCCCTCGGACAGGGGGCGAAATGAACACTGAAGCTTTCTTT
>.|few|TRBJ1-1|13|TRBV28
CASSFDRNTEAFF
TGTGCCAGCAGTTTCGACCGGAACACTGAAGCTTTCTTT
>.|.|TRBJ2-5|17|TRBV9
CASSVFGGEGYQETQYF
TGTGCCAGCAGCGTATTTGGCGGAGAAGGGTACCAAGAGACCCAGTACTTC
>.|.|TRBJ2-3|14|TRBV9
CASSVDAYTDTQYF
TGTGCCAGCAGCGTAGACGCCTACACAGATACGCAGTATTTT
>.|.|TRBJ2-7|14|TRBV7-6
CASSLAGDIYEQYF
TGTGCCAGCAGCTTAGCGGGGGACATCTACGAGCAGTACTTC
>.|.|TRBJ2-5|15|TRBV5-1
CASSLGVSIRETQYF
TGCGCCAGCAGCTTGGGCGTATCAATCAGGGAGACCCAGTACTTC
>.|.|TRBJ2-7|12|TRBV2
CASSEASYEQYF
TGTGCCAGCAGTGAGGCTTCCTACGAGCAGTACTTC
>TRBD1|few|TRBJ2-1|16|TRBV9
CASSEGTGDGYNEQFF
TGTGCCAGCAGCGAGGGGACAGGGGACGGCTACAATGAGCAGTTCTTC
>.|.|TRBJ1-5|14|TRBV2
CASSDAGSNQPQHF
TGTGCCAGCAGTGATGCGGGTTCCAATCAGCCCCAGCATTTT
>.|.|TRBJ2-7|16|TRBV7-9
CASSSRGAATDSEQYF
TGTGCCAGCAGCTCCCGCGGCGCAGCGACGGACTCCGAGCAGTACTTC
>.|once|TRBJ2-1|16|TRBV14
CASSLPGARSYNEQFF
TGTGCCAGCAGCCTCCCCGGGGCTCGCTCCTACAATGAGCAGTTCTTC
>TRBD2|.|TRBJ2-7|15|TRBV14
CASSQVSGRAYEQYF
TGTGCCAGCAGCCAAGTCAGCGGGAGGGCCTACGAGCAGTACTTC
>.|medium-sized|TRBJ2-1|13|TRBV6-5
CASSYSGANEQFF
TGTGCCAGCAGTTACTCTGGGGCGAATGAGCAGTTCTTC
>TRBD1|.|TRBJ2-7|14|TRBV27
CASSSGTGGTEQYF
TGTGCCAGCAGTTCCGGGACAGGGGGGACCGAGCAGTACTTC
>.|.|TRBJ2-7|14|TRBV5-1
CASSPRALGGEQYF
TGCGCCAGCAGCCCCCGGGCCCTCGGCGGGGAGCAGTACTTC
>.|few|TRBJ2-7|14|TRBV6-5
CASGRRRAPYEQYF
TGTGCCAGCGGAAGGCGGAGGGCCCCCTACGAGCAGTACTTC
>.|.|TRBJ2-5|12|TRBV19
CASSHRAETQYF
TGTGCCAGTAGTCACAGGGCGGAGACCCAGTACTTC
>TRBD1|few|TRBJ1-2|13|TRBV5-4
CASSSQDRGGYTF
TGTGCCAGCAGCTCTCAAGACAGGGGCGGCTACACCTTC
>TRBD2|.|TRBJ2-1|17|TRBV4-1
CASSNALAGGVYNEQFF
TGCGCCAGCAGCAACGCCTTAGCGGGAGGTGTTTACAATGAGCAGTTCTTC
>.|.|TRBJ1-5|15|TRBV7-8
CASSIGYSAVVAQHF
TGTGCCAGCAGCATAGGGTATTCGGCGGTCGTGGCCCAGCATTTT
>.|few|TRBJ2-7|16|TRBV7-9
CASSSTAGTPDYEQYF
TGTGCCAGCAGCTCAACCGCCGGGACACCAGACTACGAGCAGTACTTC
>TRBD2|.|TRBJ2-1|15|TRBV4-1
CASSSSGMGYNEQFF
TGCGCCAGCAGCTCTAGCGGAATGGGATACAATGAGCAGTTCTTC
>TRBD1|.|TRBJ1-2|14|TRBV10-3
CAISPTGADYGYTF
TGTGCCATCAGCCCGACAGGGGCGGACTATGGCTACACCTTC
>.|.|TRBJ2-7|16|TRBV19
CASSIAGVELIHEQYF
TGTGCCAGTAGTATAGCTGGGGTGGAATTGATACACGAGCAGTACTTC
>.|.|TRBJ1-2|14|TRBV7-9
CASSLALGGSGYTF
TGTGCCAGCAGCTTAGCGCTCGGCGGGAGTGGCTACACCTTC
>.|.|TRBJ1-3|14|TRBV28
CASSLSSSGNTIYF
TGTGCCAGCAGTTTATCCAGCTCTGGAAACACCATATATTTT
>.|.|TRBJ2-7|12|TRBV27
CASSPDGSREWF
TGTGCCAGCAGCCCAGATGGGTCCCGTGAGTGGTTC
>.|.|TRBJ2-7|13|TRBV7-3
CASSLSPGREQYF
TGTGCCAGCAGCTTAAGCCCAGGAAGGGAGCAGTACTTC
>TRBD2|once|TRBJ2-7|16|TRBV19
CASSPGGSGRVYEQYF
TGTGCCAGTAGTCCAGGGGGTAGCGGGAGGGTCTACGAGCAGTACTTC
>.|.|TRBJ2-3|16|TRBV2
CASSEIGRGSTDTQYF
TGTGCCAGCAGTGAAATTGGCAGGGGCTCCACAGATACGCAGTATTTT
>.|.|TRBJ1-2|11|TRBV5-4
CASSSSYGYTF
TGTGCCAGCAGCTCGAGTTATGGCTACACCTTC
>.|.|TRBJ1-5|13|TRBV6-1
CASSDRVDQPQHF
TGTGCCAGCAGTGACAGGGTTGATCAGCCCCAGCATTTT
>.|.|TRBJ1-1|16|TRBV5-1
CASTGGGAARNTEAFF
TGCGCCAGCACCGGAGGGGGGGCCGCCCGAAACACTGAAGCTTTCTTT
>TRBD1|.|TRBJ2-2|15|TRBV5-1
CASSPGQFHTGELFF
TGCGCCAGCAGCCCGGGACAGTTCCACACCGGGGAGCTGTTTTTT
>.|.|TRBJ1-1|15|TRBV9
CASSPSHQPNTEAFF
TGTGCCAGCAGCCCGAGTCATCAACCGAACACTGAAGCTTTCTTT
>.|.|TRBJ1-4|17|TRBV7-8
CASSLGSRGAFNEKLFF
TGTGCCAGCAGCTTAGGAAGTCGAGGAGCCTTTAATGAAAAACTGTTTTTT
>TRBD1|.|TRBJ2-3|14|TRBV29-1
CSVADRGRKDTQYF
TGCAGCGTTGCGGACAGGGGGCGTAAAGATACGCAGTATTTT
>.|.|TRBJ2-7|13|TRBV2
CASSRQSSYEQYF
TGTGCCAGCAGCCGACAGAGCTCCTACGAGCAGTACTTC